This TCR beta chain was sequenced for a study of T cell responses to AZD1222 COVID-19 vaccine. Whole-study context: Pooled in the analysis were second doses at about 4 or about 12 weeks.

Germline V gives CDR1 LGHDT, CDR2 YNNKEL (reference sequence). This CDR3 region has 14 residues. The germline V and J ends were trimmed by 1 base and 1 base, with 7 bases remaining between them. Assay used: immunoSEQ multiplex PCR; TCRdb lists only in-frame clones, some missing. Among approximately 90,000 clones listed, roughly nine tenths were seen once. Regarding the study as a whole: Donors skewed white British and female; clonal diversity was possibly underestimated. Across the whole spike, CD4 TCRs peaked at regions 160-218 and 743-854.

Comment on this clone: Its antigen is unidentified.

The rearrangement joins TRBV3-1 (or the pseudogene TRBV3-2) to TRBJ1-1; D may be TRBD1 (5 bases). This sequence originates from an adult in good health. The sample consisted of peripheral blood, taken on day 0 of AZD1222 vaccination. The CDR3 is CASSQAGQNTEAFF. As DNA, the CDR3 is TGTGCCAGCAGCCAAGCCGGACAGAACACTGAAGCTTTCTTT.